Presented here are 19 T cell receptor beta chains from one specimen sequenced in a study of blood T cells in healthy people across ages. Next came a second PCR, run for about 7 to 11 cycles, which used a sample-barcoded 5' primer along with a J-beta primer mix. TCRdb re-derived calls from the 5' RACE reads in MiXCR, one entry per CDR3 protein. The data contain around 790,000 distinct CDR3 sequences, roughly 44% of them singletons. Sequenced input: blood. The receptors stem from a man aged 55 to 70 in good health.

This clonotype occurred a few times. The chain employs TRBV20-1 and TRBJ2-7; 8 nucleotides match TRBD2. Germline CDR1 reads DFQATT; CDR2 reads SNEGSKA (reference sequence). Germline trimming cut 3 bases from V and 2 bases from J; bases unmatched to any gene: 6. The CDR3 has 14 amino acids. In DNA form, the CDR3 reads TGCAGTGCTAGGAAAAGCGGGGGAACCTACGAGCAGTACTTC. Encoded protein: CSARKSGGTYEQYF.

With regard to this clonotype: One end of the junction varies from germline; a read error may be responsible. This chain connects TRBV7-8 to TRBJ2-7; D is possibly TRBD2 (6 bases). CDR1 is SGHVS, CDR2 FQNEAQ, per germline. The CDR3 runs to 15 residues. CDR3 in DNA: TGTACCAGCAGCTTGGCCGGGACTCGGAGTAACGAGCAGTACTTC. Translation gives CTSSLAGTRSNEQYF.

The V and J genes are TRBV9 and TRBJ2-7; the D gene is possibly TRBD2 (6 bases). Germline CDR1 and CDR2: SGDLS and YYNGEE. Trimming shortened V by 0 bases and J by 3 bases, and 10 bases separated the two germline ends. CDR3 length: 14 residues. CDR3 in DNA: TGTGCCAGCAGCGTAGGAGGAGGGGACTACGAGCAGTACTTC. Residues: CASSVGGGDYEQYF. The whole variable domain, remainder taken from reference TRBV9 and TRBJ2-7, is DSGVTQTPKHLITATGQRVTLRCSPRSGDLSVYWYQQSLDQGLQFLIQYYNGEERAKGNILERFSAQQFPDLHSELNLSSLELGDSALYFCASSVGGGDYEQYFGPGTRLTVT.

This clonotype was counted a single time. The CDR3: CASSPGRQGAYQETQYF. The CDR3 DNA reads as TGTGCCAGCAGCCCCGGGCGACAGGGGGCATATCAAGAGACCCAGTACTTC. This chain connects TRBV7-9 to TRBJ2-4; 10 nucleotides align to TRBD1. The J call may be incorrect, as the DNA end agrees better with TRBJ2-5. Germline-derived CDR1 and CDR2 are SEHNR and FQNEAQ (reference sequence). The CDR3 covers 17 residues.

The rearrangement uses TRBV20-1 and TRBJ2-4; possible D gene TRBD2, 5 bases. There are 14 residues in the CDR3. V was shortened by 5 bases and J by 0 bases, with 11 bases between the two germline ends. CDR1 and CDR2 (germline): DFQATT, SNEGSKA (reference sequence). The CDR3 region is CSARIGVAKNIQYF. The CDR3 DNA sequence: TGCAGTGCTCGAATCGGGGTAGCCAAAAACATTCAGTACTTC.

This clonotype was detected only a few times. This chain links TRBV29-1 with TRBJ2-5; D not certain. The germline gives CDR1 SQVTM, CDR2 ANQGSEA. V gave up 7 bases and J gave up 0 bases, with 6 bases separating them. The CDR3 loop spans 11 amino acids. CDR3: CSGGHQETQYF. CDR3 bases: TGCAGCGGGGGTCACCAAGAGACCCAGTACTTC.

This chain links TRBV20-1 with TRBJ1-1, with 12 bases identical to TRBD1. Germline V gene lookup returns CDR1 DFQATT and CDR2 SNEGSKA (reference sequence). The CDR3 is 16 residues long. V dropped 5 bases and J dropped 2; count of bases not matched to a gene: 9. In DNA form, the CDR3 reads TGCAGTGCTGGACCGGGACAGGGGGCCAGAAACACTGAAGCTTTCTTT. Encoded protein: CSAGPGQGARNTEAFF.

On this clonotype itself: One junction end does not reproduce the germline sequence, and a read error may be involved. This chain uses TRBV6-4 with TRBJ2-2; the D is unclear. CDR1 is MRHNA, CDR2 SNTAGT, per germline. The CDR3 is 13 amino acids. CDR3 residues: CAGSEVETGELFF. The DNA for the CDR3 is TGTGCCGGCAGTGAGGTGGAAACCGGGGAGCTGTTTTTT.

A few counts support this clonotype. The chain has TRBV7-2 and TRBJ2-1; 9 bases match TRBD1. The V segment lost 8 bases and the J segment 4 bases; nucleotides outside the gene matches: 9. Looked up from germline, CDR1 is SGHTA and CDR2 is FQGNSA. The CDR3 is 15 amino acids. CDR3 in amino acids: CASAIQGAPYNEQFF. The CDR3 nucleotides read TGTGCCAGCGCCATACAGGGGGCGCCGTACAATGAGCAGTTCTTC.

The gene calls are TRBV6-5 and TRBJ2-1, with no clear D. CDR1 and CDR2 from the germline V gene are MNHEY and SVGAGI. This CDR3 is 12 amino acids long. Trimming stripped 7 bases from V and 6 bases from J, with 10 bases between. The CDR3 DNA is TGTGCCAGCACGACGGGTTGCAATGAGCAGTTCTTC. It is translated as CASTTGCNEQFF.

The chain has TRBV3-1 and TRBJ1-1; perhaps TRBD1 as D (5 bases). V lost 3 bases and J lost 1, with 9 bases in between. Germline assignment: CDR1 LGHDT and CDR2 YNNKEL (reference sequence). The CDR3 loop spans 14 amino acids. The CDR3 nucleotides read TGTGCCAGCAGCCACTCAGGGAGGAACACTGAAGCTTTCTTT. It yields the protein CASSHSGRNTEAFF.

V usage is TRBV20-1 and J usage is TRBJ2-1, with 7 bases lining up with TRBD2. Germline V gene lookup returns CDR1 DFQATT and CDR2 SNEGSKA (reference sequence). This CDR3 contains 15 residues. Germline trimming cut 6 bases from V and 0 bases from J; bases unmatched to any gene: 8. CDR3 in amino acids: CSANGGTLSYNEQFF. Here the CDR3 DNA reads TGCAGTGCCAACGGGGGGACCCTCTCCTACAATGAGCAGTTCTTC.

This clonotype has more than one count but fewer than ten. The chain joins TRBV21-1 to TRBJ2-1; TRBD1, the table's D call, was not compared with the DNA. TRBV21-1 is given as a pseudogene. The CDR3 has 18 residues. The DNA of the CDR3 is TGTGCCAGCAGCAAATGGGAGGGCGGGGGCGCCTCCTACAATGAGCAGTTCTTC. Its protein product is CASSKWEGGGASYNEQFF.

The chain is built from TRBV3-1 and TRBJ1-2; no definite D call. The CDR3 is 12 residues long. CDR1 and CDR2 (germline): LGHDT, YNNKEL (reference sequence). V shed 2 bases and J shed 3 bases, with 4 bases lying between them. The CDR3 is CASSQNDYGYTF. The DNA of the CDR3 is TGTGCCAGCAGCCAAAATGACTATGGCTACACCTTC.

The chain carries TRBV12-3 or TRBV12-4 and TRBJ1-1; TRBD1 might be the D (6 bases). Trimming shortened V by 6 bases and J by 0 bases, and 20 bases separated the two germline ends. The CDR3 is made up of 17 amino acids. The CDR3 coding sequence is TGTGCCAGCAGCCGAACCTCATCAAGGGGGATGAACACTGAAGCTTTCTTT. Amino acids: CASSRTSSRGMNTEAFF.

A few counts support this clonotype. CDR3 in DNA: TGTGCCAGCAGCGTAGTGGCAGGTCCTAATGAAAAACTGTTTTTT. Translating gives CASSVVAGPNEKLFF. This chain joins TRBV9 and TRBJ1-4; D is uncertain. Trimming stripped 0 bases from V and 3 bases from J, with 9 bases between. From germline, CDR1 is SGDLS and CDR2 YYNGEE. The CDR3 extends over 15 amino acids.

The V and J genes are TRBV6-2 or TRBV6-3 and TRBJ2-1, with 7 bases identical to TRBD1. V was pared by 3 bases and J by 4 bases, with 12 bases of the junction left unmatched. The CDR3 contains 17 residues. Germline V gene lookup returns CDR1 MNHEY and CDR2 SVGEGT. Written as DNA, the CDR3 is TGTGCCAGCAGTTATTGGGACAGCCTTGGAGATTACAATGAGCAGTTCTTC. Translating it yields CASSYWDSLGDYNEQFF.

The V gene is TRBV3-1, the J gene TRBJ1-5; D gene unclear. Deletions cut 4 bases from V and 1 base from J, with 5 bases between. The CDR3 is made up of 13 amino acids. Germline assignment: CDR1 LGHDT and CDR2 YNNKEL (reference sequence). CDR3 bases: TGTGCCAGCAGCCCCAGAAGCAATCAGCCCCAGCATTTT. The encoded protein is CASSPRSNQPQHF.

The chain combines TRBV20-1 with TRBJ2-1; D not resolved. The CDR3 consists of 12 residues. Per germline, CDR1 DFQATT and CDR2 SNEGSKA (reference sequence). Trimming cost V 0 bases and J 6 bases, with 6 bases left between them. CDR3 nucleotide sequence: TGCAGTGCTAGAGATCTGGTCAATGAGCAGTTCTTC. Translated: CSARDLVNEQFF.